This T cell receptor (beta chain) was retrieved from a study of T cell repertoires in cytomegalovirus infection (dated by TCRdb to the late 2010s). General notes on the study: The HLA type of each donor mattered for the analysis, because public TCR beta signatures pointed to carriage of CMV infection along with the matching HLA type. General study outcomes and caveats: The ex vivo response was dominated by HLA-C-restricted CMV-specific TCR beta clonotypes, which also provided the single most frequent clonotype in two of eight donors. In both this cohort and an independent cohort of 350 to 400 donors, the cumulative frequency of public TCR beta family members distinguished carriers of CMV infection plus the relevant HLA type.

The sequencer listed for this sample is Illumina HiSeq 1500. The raw public data were reprocessed by TCRdb itself: fastp quality trimming at Q25, MiXCR clonotype calling, in-frame beta chains only. Entries are consolidated by CDR3 protein sequence, retaining the most common genes and DNA. The sample table contains around 740,000 distinct CDR3 sequences; only one count was recorded for 35% of them. The ten largest make up under 3.5% of the sample. Note on this clonotype: The target of this receptor is not known. No base quality values were provided; no much bigger clone lies one nucleotide off.

The CDR3, from cysteine to phenylalanine, totals 17 residues. Only the CDR3 portion is preserved as DNA: 51 bases, with reading frame beginning at the first base. CDR1 is given as SGHVS and CDR2 as FNYEAQ, both from the germline V gene. V is trimmed back by 4 bases and J by 6 bases, and the junction contains 13 bases that no gene match accounts for. Sequencing was done on a sample of PBMCs. Rearrangement joined TRBV7-6 to TRBJ2-1, with TRBD2 matching 9 junction bases. The TCR sequence derives from a human donor in good health (CMV status not recorded). Some clones in this sample may be carry-over from other donors' samples. This receptor carries the CDR3 CASSSPHGGGAANEQFF. The base sequence is TGTGCCAGCAGCTCCCCCCACGGCGGGGGGGCCGCCAATGAGCAGTTCTTC.